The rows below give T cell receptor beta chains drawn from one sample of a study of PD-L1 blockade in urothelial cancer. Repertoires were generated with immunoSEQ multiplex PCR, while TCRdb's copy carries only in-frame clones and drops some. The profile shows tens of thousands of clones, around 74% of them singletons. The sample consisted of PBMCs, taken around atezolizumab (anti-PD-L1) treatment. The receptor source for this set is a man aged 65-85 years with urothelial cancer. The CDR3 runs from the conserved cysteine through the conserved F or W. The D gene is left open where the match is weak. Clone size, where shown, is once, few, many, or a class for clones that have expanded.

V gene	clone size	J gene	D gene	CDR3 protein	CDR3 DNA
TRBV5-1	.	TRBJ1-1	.	CASSLEIGENTEAFF	TGCGCCAGCAGCTTGGAGATAGGAGAGAACACTGAAGCTTTCTTT
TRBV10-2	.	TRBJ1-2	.	CASSELQGSGYTF	TGCGCCAGCAGTGAGCTGCAGGGCTCTGGCTACACCTTC
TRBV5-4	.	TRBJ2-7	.	CASSSPSTGSYEQYF	TGTGCCAGCAGCTCGCCGAGTACCGGGAGCTACGAGCAGTACTTC
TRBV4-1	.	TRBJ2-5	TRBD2	CASSQEGGGLPIGETQYF	TGCGCCAGCAGCCAAGAGGGGGGGGGTTTACCTATAGGGGAGACCCAGTACTTC
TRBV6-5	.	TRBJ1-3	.	CASSYRGQVGNTIYF	TGTGCCAGCAGTTACCGTGGCCAGGTAGGAAACACCATATATTTT
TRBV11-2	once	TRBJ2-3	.	CASSSPLEQGGTDTQYF	TGTGCCAGCAGCTCCCCCCTTGAACAGGGTGGCACAGATACGCAGTATTTT
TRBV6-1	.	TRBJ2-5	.	CASRKSGEREETQYF	TGTGCCAGCAGGAAAAGCGGAGAGCGGGAAGAGACCCAGTACTTC
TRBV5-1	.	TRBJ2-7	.	CASSLIQGSTYEQYF	TGCGCCAGCAGCTTGATTCAGGGGTCAACCTACGAGCAGTACTTC
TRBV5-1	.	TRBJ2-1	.	CASASSPTANEQFF	TGCGCCAGCGCGTCTTCCCCGACAGCTAATGAGCAGTTCTTC
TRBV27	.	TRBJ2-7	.	CASGPGGRPEQYF	TGTGCCAGCGGCCCCGGGGGGCGCCCCGAGCAGTACTTC
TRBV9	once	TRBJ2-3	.	CASSPNTDTQYF	TGTGCCAGCAGCCCCAACACAGATACGCAGTATTTT
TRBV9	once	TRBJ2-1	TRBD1	CASSVVTGAHNEQFF	TGTGCCAGCAGCGTAGTAACAGGGGCACACAATGAGCAGTTCTTC
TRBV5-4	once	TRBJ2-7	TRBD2	CASSSGLAGGTSSYEQYF	TGTGCCAGCAGCTCTGGACTAGCGGGAGGCACTAGCTCCTACGAGCAGTACTTC
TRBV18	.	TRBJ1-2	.	CASSPAGMSYGYTF	TGTGCCAGCTCACCAGCGGGGATGAGCTATGGCTACACCTTC
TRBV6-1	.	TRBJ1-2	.	CASSEWDGLSNYGYTF	TGTGCCAGCAGTGAATGGGACGGACTATCTAACTATGGCTACACCTTC
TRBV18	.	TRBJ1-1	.	CASSPYAGGGASTEAFF	TGTGCCAGCTCACCATATGCTGGTGGAGGGGCCTCCACTGAAGCTTTCTTT
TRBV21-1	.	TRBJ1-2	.	CASRSTSGDYGYTF	TGTGCCAGCAGATCAACCAGCGGAGACTATGGCTACACCTTC
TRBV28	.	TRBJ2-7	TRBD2	CASSAPGGGSYEQYF	TGTGCCAGCAGTGCCCCGGGCGGGGGATCTTACGAGCAGTACTTC
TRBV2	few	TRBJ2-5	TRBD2	CASSDWASGQETQYF	TGTGCCAGCAGTGATTGGGCTAGCGGTCAAGAGACCCAGTACTTC
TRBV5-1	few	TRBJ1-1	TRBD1	CASSSDRENTEAFF	TGCGCCAGCAGCTCGGACAGGGAGAACACTGAAGCTTTCTTT
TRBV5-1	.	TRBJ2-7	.	CASSLYQKEGYEQYF	TGCGCCAGCAGCTTGTATCAGAAGGAGGGGTACGAGCAGTACTTC
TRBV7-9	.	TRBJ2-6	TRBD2	CASSPGGIHANVLTF	TGTGCCAGCAGCCCCGGGGGGATTCATGCCAACGTCCTGACTTTC
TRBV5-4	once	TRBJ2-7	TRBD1	CASTWGGQGGNEQYF	TGTGCCAGCACCTGGGGAGGACAGGGGGGCAACGAGCAGTACTTC
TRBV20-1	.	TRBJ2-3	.	CSALRLDTQYF	TGCAGTGCCCTTCGGTTGGATACGCAGTATTTT
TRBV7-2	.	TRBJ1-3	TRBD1	CASSLDRIRRNTIYF	TGTGCCAGCAGCCTGGACAGGATACGGAGGAACACCATATATTTT
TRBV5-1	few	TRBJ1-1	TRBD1	CASSSGTGGLNTDAFF	TGCGCCAGCAGCTCCGGGACAGGGGGACTGAACACTGATGCTTTCTTT
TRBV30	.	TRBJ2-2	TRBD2	CAWSAGTSPGELFF	TGTGCCTGGAGTGCAGGGACTAGCCCCGGGGAGCTGTTTTTT
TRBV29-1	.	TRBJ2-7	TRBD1	CSGGDRGYEQYF	TGCAGCGGTGGGGACAGGGGCTACGAGCAGTACTTC
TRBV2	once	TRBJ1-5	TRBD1	CASRRTGDTSQPQHF	TGTGCCAGCAGAAGGACAGGGGACACTAGTCAGCCCCAGCATTTT